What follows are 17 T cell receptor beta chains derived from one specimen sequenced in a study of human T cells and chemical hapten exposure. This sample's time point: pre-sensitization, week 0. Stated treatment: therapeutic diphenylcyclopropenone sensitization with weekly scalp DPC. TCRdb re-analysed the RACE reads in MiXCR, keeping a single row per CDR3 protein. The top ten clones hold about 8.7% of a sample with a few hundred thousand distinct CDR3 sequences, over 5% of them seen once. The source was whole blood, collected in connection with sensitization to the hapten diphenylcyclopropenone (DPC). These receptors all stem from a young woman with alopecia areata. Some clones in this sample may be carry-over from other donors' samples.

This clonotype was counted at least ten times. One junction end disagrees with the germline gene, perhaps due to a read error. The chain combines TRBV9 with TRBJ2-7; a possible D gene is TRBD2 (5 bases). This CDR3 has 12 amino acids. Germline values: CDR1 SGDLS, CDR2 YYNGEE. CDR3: CASSVEGYEQYF. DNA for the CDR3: TGTGCCAGCAGTGTAGAGGGATACGAGCAGTACTTC.

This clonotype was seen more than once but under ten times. This CDR3 is CASSLPKTGVETQYF. CDR3 sequence (DNA): TGTGCCAGCAGCTTACCCAAGACAGGGGTAGAGACCCAGTACTTC. The chain recombines TRBV7-2 with TRBJ2-5; TRBD1 agrees at 8 bases. With V trimmed by 2 bases and J by 4 bases, 6 bases remained unmatched. CDR3 length: 15 amino acids. The V gene's germline CDR1 is SGHTA and CDR2 FQGNSA.

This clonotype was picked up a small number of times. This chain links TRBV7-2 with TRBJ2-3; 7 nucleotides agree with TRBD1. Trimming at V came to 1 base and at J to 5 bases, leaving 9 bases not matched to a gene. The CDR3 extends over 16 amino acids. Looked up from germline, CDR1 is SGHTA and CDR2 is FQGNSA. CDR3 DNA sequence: TGTGCCAGCAGCTTAGGCTTAGACAGGGCCGTAGATACGCAGTATTTT. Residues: CASSLGLDRAVDTQYF.

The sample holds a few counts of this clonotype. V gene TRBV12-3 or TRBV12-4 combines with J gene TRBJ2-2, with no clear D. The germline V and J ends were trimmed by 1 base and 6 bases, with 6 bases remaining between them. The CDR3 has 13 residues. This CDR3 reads CASSLDASGELFF. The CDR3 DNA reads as TGTGCCAGCAGTTTAGACGCCTCCGGGGAGCTGTTTTTT.

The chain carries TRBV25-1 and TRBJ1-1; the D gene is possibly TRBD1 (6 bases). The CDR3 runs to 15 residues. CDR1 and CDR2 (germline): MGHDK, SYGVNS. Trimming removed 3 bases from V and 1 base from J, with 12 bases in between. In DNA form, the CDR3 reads TGTGCCAGCAGTGATCCGGACAGTTGGAACACTGAAGCTTTCTTT. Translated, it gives CASSDPDSWNTEAFF. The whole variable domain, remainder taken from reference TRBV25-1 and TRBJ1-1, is EADIYQTPRYLVIGTGKKITLECSQTMGHDKMYWYQQDPGMELHLIHYSYGVNSTEKGDLSSESTVSRIRTEHFPLTLESARPSHTSQYLCASSDPDSWNTEAFFGQGTRLTVV.

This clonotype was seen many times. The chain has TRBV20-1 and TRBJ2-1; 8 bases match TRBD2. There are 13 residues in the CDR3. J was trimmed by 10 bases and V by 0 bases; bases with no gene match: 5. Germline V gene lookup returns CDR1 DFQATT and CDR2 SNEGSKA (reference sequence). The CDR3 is CSAREFPGGEQFF. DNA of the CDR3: TGCAGTGCTAGAGAATTTCCGGGGGGGGAGCAGTTCTTC.

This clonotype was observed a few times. The CDR3 loop reads CASSPWARGGRYEQYF. The DNA of the CDR3 is TGTGCCAGCAGCCCCTGGGCCCGGGGGGGCCGATACGAGCAGTACTTC. The chain uses TRBV3-1 and TRBJ2-7; 8 bases are a match to TRBD2. V lost 4 bases, J lost 4 bases, and 12 bases stayed unmatched. Germline-derived CDR1 and CDR2 are LGHDT and YNNKEL (reference sequence). The CDR3 extends over 16 amino acids.

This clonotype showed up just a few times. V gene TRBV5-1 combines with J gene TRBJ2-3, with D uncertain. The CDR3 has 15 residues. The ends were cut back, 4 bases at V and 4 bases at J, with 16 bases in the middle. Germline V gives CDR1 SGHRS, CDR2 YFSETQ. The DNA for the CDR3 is TGCGCCAGCAGCCCCGCCGACCCGAATGCAGATACGCAGTATTTT. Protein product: CASSPADPNADTQYF.

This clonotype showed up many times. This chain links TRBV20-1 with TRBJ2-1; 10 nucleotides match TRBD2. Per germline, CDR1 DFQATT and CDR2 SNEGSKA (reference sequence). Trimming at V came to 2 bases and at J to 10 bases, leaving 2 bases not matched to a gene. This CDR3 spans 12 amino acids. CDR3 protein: CSARISGGEQFF. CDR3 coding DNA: TGCAGTGCTAGAATTAGCGGGGGGGAGCAGTTCTTC.

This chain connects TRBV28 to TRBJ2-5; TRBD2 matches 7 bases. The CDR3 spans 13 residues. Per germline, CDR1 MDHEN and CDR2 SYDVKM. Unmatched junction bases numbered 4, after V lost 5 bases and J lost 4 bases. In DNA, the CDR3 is TGTGCCAGCAGTGCCCGGGGGGTAGAGACCCAGTACTTC. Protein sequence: CASSARGVETQYF.

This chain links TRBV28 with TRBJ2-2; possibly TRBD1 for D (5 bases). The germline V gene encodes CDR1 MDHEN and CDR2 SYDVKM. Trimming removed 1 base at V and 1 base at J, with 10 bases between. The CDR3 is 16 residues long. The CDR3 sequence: CASSLFPGQNTGELFF. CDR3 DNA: TGTGCCAGCAGTTTATTCCCAGGACAGAACACCGGGGAGCTGTTTTTT.

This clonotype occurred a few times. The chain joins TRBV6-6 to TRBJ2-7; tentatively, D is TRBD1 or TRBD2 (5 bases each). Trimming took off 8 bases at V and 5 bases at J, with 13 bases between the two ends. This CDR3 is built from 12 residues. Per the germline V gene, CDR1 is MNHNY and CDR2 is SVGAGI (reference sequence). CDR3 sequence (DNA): TGTGCCAGCGGCAGGGCAGCGGACGAGCAGTACTTC. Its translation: CASGRAADEQYF.

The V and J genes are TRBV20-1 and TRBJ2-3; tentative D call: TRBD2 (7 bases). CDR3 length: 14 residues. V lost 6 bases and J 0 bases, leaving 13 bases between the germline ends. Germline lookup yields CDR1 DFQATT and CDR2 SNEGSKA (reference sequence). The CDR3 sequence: CSALGGASTDTQYF. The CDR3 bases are TGCAGTGCCTTAGGGGGGGCAAGCACAGATACGCAGTATTTT.

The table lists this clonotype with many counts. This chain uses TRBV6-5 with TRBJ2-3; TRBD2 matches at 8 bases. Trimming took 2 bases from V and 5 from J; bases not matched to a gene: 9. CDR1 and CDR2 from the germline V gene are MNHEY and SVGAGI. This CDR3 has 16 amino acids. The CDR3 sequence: CASSYQGLAPGDTQYF. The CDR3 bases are TGTGCCAGCAGTTACCAAGGACTAGCCCCTGGAGATACGCAGTATTTT.

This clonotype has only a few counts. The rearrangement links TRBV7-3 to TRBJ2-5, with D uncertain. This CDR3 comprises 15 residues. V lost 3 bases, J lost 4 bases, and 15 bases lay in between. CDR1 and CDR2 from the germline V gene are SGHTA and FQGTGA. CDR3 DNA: TGTGCCAGCAGCTTTTCGACGGAGCCCCCAGAGACCCAGTACTTC. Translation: CASSFSTEPPETQYF.

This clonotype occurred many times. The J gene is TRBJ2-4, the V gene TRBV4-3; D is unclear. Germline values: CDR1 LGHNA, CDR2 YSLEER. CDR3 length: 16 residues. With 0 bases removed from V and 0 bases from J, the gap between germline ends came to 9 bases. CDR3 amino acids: CASSQDQSVAKNIQYF. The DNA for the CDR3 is TGCGCCAGCAGCCAAGATCAGAGCGTAGCCAAAAACATTCAGTACTTC.

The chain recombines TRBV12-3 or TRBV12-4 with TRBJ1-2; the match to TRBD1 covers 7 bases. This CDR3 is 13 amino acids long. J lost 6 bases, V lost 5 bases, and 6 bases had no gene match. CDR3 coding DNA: TGTGCCAGCAGTCAGGGGGGCGGGAATGGCTACACCTTC. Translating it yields CASSQGGGNGYTF.